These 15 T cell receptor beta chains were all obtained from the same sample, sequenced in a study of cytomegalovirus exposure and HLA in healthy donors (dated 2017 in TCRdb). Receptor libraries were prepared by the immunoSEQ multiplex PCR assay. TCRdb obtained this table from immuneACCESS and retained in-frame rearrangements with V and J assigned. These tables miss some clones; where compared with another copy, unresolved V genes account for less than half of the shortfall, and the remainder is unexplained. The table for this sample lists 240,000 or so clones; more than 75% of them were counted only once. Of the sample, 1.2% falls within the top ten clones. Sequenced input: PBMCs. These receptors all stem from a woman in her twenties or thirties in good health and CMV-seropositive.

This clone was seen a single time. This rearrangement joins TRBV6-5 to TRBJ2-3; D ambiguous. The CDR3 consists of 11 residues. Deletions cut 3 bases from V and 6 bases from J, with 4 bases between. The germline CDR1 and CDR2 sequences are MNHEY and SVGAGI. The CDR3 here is CASSYMDTQYF. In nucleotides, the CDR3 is TGTGCCAGCAGTTATATGGATACGCAGTATTTT.

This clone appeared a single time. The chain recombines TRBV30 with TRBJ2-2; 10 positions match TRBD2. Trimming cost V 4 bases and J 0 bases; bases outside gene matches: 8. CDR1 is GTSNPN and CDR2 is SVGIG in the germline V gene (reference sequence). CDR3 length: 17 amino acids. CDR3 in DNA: TGTGCCTGGATATTAGCGGGAGGTCCCTCGAACACCGGGGAGCTGTTTTTT. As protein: CAWILAGGPSNTGELFF.

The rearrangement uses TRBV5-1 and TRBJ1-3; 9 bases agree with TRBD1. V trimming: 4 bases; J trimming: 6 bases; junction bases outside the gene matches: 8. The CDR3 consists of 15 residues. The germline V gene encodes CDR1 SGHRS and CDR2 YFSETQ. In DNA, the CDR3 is TGCGCCAGCAGCCCGCTGACAGGGGGTGAAAACACCATATATTTT. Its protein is CASSPLTGGENTIYF.

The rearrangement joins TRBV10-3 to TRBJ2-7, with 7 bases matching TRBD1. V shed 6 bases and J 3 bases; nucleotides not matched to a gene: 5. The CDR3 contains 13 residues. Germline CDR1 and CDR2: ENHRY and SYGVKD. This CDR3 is CAIRLGGLYEQYF. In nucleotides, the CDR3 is TGTGCCATCAGATTAGGGGGCCTCTACGAGCAGTACTTC.

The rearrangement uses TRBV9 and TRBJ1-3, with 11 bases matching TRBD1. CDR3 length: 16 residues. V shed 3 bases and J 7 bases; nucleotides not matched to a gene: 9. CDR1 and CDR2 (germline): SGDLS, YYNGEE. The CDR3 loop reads CASSASAGTGGNTIYF. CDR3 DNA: TGTGCCAGCAGCGCATCGGCCGGGACAGGGGGTAACACCATATATTTT.

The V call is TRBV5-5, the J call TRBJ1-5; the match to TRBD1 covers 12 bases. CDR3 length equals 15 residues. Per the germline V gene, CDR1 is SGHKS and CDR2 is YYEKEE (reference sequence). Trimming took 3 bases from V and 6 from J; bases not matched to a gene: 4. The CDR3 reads CASSSGTGGLQPQHF. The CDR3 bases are TGTGCCAGCAGCTCCGGGACAGGGGGCCTTCAGCCCCAGCATTTT.

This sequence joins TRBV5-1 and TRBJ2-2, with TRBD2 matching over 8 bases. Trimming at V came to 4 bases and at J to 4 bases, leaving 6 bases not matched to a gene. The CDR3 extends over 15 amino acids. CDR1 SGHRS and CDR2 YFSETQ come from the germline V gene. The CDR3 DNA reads TGCGCCAGCAGCCTTGCGGGGGGCGGCACCGGGGAGCTGTTTTTT. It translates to CASSLAGGGTGELFF.

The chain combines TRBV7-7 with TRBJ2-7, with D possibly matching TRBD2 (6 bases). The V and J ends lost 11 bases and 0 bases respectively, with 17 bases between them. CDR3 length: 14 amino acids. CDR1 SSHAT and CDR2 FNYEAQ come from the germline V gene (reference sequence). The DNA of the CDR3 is TGTGCCGCGGGACCGCGGGACCCCTCCTACGAGCAGTACTTC. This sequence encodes CAAGPRDPSYEQYF.

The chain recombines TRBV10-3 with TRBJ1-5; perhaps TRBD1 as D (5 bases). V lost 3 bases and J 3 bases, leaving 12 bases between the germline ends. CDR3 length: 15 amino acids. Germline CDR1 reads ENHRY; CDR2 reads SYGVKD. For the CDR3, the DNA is TGTGCCATCAGTGAATCAGGAGGGGCCAATCAGCCCCAGCATTTT. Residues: CAISESGGANQPQHF.

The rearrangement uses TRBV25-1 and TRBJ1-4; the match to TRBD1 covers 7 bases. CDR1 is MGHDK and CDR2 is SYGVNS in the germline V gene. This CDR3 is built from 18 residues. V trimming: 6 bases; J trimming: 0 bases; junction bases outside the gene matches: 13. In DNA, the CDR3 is TGTGCCAGCAGCGTTCGAAGACAGGGTTTCACAACTAATGAAAAACTGTTTTTT. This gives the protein CASSVRRQGFTTNEKLFF.

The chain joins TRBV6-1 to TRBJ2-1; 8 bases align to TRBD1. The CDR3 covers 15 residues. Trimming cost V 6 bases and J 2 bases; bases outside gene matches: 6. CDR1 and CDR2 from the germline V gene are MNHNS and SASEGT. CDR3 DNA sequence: TGTGCCAGCAGAGTACCGGGACAGGCCTACAATGAGCAGTTCTTC. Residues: CASRVPGQAYNEQFF.

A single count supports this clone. The CDR3 here is CASSTGQGIDEQYF. The CDR3 DNA reads TGTGCCAGCAGCACCGGACAGGGTATCGACGAGCAGTACTTC. The rearrangement joins TRBV5-5 to TRBJ2-7, with 8 bases fitting TRBD1. This CDR3 has 14 residues. The trim removed 4 bases at V and 5 bases at J, leaving 8 bases unmatched. Germline assignment: CDR1 SGHKS and CDR2 YYEKEE (reference sequence).

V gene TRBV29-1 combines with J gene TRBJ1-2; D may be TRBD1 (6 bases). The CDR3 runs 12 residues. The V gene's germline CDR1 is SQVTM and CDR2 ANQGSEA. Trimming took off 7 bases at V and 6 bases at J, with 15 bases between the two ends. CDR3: CSAEGGYHGYTF. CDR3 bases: TGCAGCGCGGAGGGGGGGTACCATGGCTACACCTTC.

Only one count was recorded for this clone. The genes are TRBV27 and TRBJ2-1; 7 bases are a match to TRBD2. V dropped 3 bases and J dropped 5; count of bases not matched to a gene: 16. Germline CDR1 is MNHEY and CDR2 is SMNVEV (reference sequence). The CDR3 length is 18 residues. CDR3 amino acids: CASSFLASGTNFNNEQFF. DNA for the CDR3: TGTGCCAGCAGTTTCCTGGCTAGCGGAACAAATTTTAACAATGAGCAGTTCTTC.

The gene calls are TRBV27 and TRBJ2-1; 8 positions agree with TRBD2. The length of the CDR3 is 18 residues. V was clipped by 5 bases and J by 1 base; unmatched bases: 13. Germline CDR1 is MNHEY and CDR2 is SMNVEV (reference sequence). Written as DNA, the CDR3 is TGTGCCAGCAGTCGCCGGAATAGCGGGACGGGGTCCTACAATGAGCAGTTCTTC. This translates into CASSRRNSGTGSYNEQFF.